This T cell receptor beta chain was captured by sequencing in a study of blood T cell repertoires in COVID-19. Germline loops: CDR1 SGHTA, CDR2 FQGNSA. With 5 bases removed from V and 2 bases from J, the gap between germline ends came to 10 bases. The CDR3 has 14 residues. The table came from immunoSEQ multiplex PCR; TCRdb's copy has only in-frame clones and leaves some out. The profile covers under 350,000 clones, with 90% appearing a single time and around 2.7% taken by the ten largest. The cohort comprised adults aged about 18 to 100 years residing in approximately 25 US areas. The sequenced sample was PBMCs or T cells enriched from blood (not recorded which). The TCR comes from a man between 60 and 75 years old who had recovered from COVID-19. The rearrangement joins TRBV7-2 to TRBJ1-3, with D tentatively TRBD1 (5 bases). CDR3 coding DNA: TGTGCCAGCAGCGTGCAGGGAACTGGAAACACCATATATTTT. Translation gives CASSVQGTGNTIYF.